The following is a T cell receptor beta chain sequence with its context. Autoimmune disease history or systemic immunosuppression disqualified patients. V lost 5 bases to trimming and J lost 4 bases, with 8 bases between them. The V gene's germline CDR1 is MDHEN and CDR2 SYDVKM. The CDR3 has 13 amino acids. These data come from a study of OX40 agonist ivuxolimab in advanced cancers. Repertoires were generated with immunoSEQ multiplex PCR, while TCRdb's copy carries only in-frame clones and drops some. Here the sample spans 65,000 or so clones, over 75% being singletons. The rearrangement links TRBV28 to TRBJ2-2; D is perhaps TRBD1 (5 bases). The clonotype comes from an adult with an advanced solid tumor such as melanoma, head and neck, liver or kidney cancer. The source was CD4+ or CD8+ T cells sorted from blood, collected in a trial of the OX40 agonist ivuxolimab. The CDR3 region is CASSDRRTGELFF. CDR3 sequence (DNA): TGTGCCAGCAGTGACAGACGCACCGGGGAGCTGTTTTTT.